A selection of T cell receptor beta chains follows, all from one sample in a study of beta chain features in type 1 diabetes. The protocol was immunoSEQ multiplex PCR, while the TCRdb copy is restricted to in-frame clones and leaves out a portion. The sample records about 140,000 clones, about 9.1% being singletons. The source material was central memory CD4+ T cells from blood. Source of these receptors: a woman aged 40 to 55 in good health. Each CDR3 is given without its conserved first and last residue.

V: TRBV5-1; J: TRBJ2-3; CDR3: ASSSSGTSVLDTQY
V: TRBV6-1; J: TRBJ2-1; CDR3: ASSERGDQQF
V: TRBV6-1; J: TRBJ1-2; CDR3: ASSADTFWGYT
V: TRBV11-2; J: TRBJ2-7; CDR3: ASSYHRGPSYEQY
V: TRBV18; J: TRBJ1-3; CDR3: ASSPQPTGFLGNTIY
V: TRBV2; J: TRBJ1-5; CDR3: ASSGGDGNQPQH
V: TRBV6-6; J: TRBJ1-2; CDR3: ASSPDSGGYT
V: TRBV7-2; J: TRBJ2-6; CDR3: ASSPGTGAGANVLT
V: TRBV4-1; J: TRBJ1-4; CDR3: ASSLPGGLNEKLF
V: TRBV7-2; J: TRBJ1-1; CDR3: ASSLRTGTNTEAF
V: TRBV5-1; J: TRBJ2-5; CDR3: ASSLSSSFGGETQY
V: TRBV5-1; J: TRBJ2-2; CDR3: ASSLDSGELF
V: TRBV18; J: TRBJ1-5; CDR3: ASSQLPGQGASDQPQH
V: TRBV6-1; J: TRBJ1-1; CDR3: ASSVLGGGATEAF
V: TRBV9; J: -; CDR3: ASRRGSSYNEQF
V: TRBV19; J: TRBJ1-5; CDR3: ASSIEPWRGQPQH
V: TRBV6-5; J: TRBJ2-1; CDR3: ASRPTGGSYNEQF
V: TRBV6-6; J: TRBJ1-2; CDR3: ASSDDRAVGYGYT